Each of the 3 T cell receptor beta chains below was sequenced from the same sample in a study of T cells in Graves' hyperthyroidism and ophthalmopathy. Amplification of TCR beta CDR3 regions was performed using RNA transcripts as template. The primer set for the first-round RT-PCR of the TCR CDR3 was HTBI. MiXCR, run by TCRdb on the multiplex PCR reads, gives a single entry per CDR3 protein. The sample has around 580,000 distinct CDR3 sequences; about 43% are singletons. The sequencing input was peripheral blood or thyroid tissue (not recorded which). The receptors derive from a woman between 18 and 29 years old with Graves' hyperthyroidism.

The gene calls are TRBV20-1 and TRBJ1-2, with D tentatively TRBD1 (6 bases). V gave up 0 bases and J gave up 10 bases, with 12 bases separating them. This CDR3 region has 12 residues. CDR1 is DFQATT, CDR2 SNEGSKA, per germline (reference sequence). DNA for the CDR3: TGCAGTGCTAGAGATCTGGGGGGCGACTACACCTTC. Its protein product is CSARDLGGDYTF.

This clonotype was recorded a few times. The chain joins TRBV20-1 to TRBJ2-3; 8 bases are shared with TRBD2. CDR3 length: 15 residues. CDR1 is DFQATT and CDR2 is SNEGSKA in the germline V gene (reference sequence). V dropped 0 bases and J dropped 5; count of bases not matched to a gene: 7. The CDR3 DNA follows: TGCAGTGCTAGAGAGGTAGCGGGGAAGGTAGATACGCAGTATTTT. Translation gives CSAREVAGKVDTQYF.

Of note for this clonotype: The junction and the germline gene differ at one end; a read error may be behind it. The genes are TRBV7-8 and TRBJ2-5, with 8 bases that match TRBD1. CDR3 size: 14 residues. CDR1 is SGHVS, CDR2 FQNEAQ, per germline. CDR3 in amino acids: CASSFRQGQETRYF. CDR3 nucleotide sequence: TGTGCCAGCAGCTTTAGACAGGGGCAAGAGACCCGGTACTTC.